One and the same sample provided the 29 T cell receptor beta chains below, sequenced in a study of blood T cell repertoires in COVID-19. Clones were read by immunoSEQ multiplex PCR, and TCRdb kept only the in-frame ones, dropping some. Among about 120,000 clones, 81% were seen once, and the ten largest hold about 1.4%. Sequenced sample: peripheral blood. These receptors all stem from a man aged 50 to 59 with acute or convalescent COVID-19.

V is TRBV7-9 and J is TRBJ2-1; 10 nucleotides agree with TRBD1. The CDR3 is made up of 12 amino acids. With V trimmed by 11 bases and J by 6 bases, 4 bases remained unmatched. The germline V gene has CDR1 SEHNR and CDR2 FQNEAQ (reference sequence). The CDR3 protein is CAGDRGLNEQFF. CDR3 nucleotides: TGTGCCGGTGACAGGGGGCTCAATGAGCAGTTCTTC.

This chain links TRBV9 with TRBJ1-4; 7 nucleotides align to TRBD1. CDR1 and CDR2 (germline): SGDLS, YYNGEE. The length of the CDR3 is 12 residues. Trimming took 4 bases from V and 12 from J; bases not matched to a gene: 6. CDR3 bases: TGTGCCAGCAGCCCCGGGGACAGTGAACTGTTTTTT. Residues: CASSPGDSELFF.

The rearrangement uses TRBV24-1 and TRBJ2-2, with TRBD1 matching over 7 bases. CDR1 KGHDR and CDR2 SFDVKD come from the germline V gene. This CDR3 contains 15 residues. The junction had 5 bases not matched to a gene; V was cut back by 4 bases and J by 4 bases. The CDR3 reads CATSDFNRGTGELFF. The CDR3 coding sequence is TGTGCCACCAGTGACTTCAACAGGGGCACCGGGGAGCTGTTTTTT.

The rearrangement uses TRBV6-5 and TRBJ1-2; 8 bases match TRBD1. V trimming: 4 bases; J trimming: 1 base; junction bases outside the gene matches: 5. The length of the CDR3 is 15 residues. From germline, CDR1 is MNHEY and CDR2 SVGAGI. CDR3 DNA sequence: TGTGCCAGCAGTTCCAACAGGGGGGATAACTATGGCTACACCTTC. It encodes CASSSNRGDNYGYTF.

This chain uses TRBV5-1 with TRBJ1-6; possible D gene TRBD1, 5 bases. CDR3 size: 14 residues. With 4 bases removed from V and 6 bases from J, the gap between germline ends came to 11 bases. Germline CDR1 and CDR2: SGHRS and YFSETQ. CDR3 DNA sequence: TGCGCCAGCAGCATCGACAGAGGTAATTCACCCCTCCACTTT. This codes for CASSIDRGNSPLHF.

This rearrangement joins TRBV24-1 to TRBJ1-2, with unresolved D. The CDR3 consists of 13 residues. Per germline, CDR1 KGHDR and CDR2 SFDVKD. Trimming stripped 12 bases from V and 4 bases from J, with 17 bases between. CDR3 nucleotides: TGTGCCCCACCTCCCCCGGGAGTCTATGGCTACACCTTC. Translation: CAPPPPGVYGYTF.

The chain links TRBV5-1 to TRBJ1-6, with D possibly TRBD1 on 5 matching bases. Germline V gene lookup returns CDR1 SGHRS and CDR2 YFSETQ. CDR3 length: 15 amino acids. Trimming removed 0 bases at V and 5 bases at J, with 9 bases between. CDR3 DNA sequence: TGCGCCAGCAGCTTGGAGTTCAGGGATAATTCACCCCTCCACTTT. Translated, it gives CASSLEFRDNSPLHF.

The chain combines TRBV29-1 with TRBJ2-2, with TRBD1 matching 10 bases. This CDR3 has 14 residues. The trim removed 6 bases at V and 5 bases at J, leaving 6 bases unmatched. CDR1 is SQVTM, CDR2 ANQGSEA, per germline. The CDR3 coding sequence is TGCAGCGTCGGGACAGGGGTCGAGACCGGGGAGCTGTTTTTT. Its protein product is CSVGTGVETGELFF.

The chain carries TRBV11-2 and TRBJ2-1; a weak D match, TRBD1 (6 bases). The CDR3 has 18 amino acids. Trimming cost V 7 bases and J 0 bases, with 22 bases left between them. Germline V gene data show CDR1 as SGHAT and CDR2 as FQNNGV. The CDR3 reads CASTPLKRSGVSYNEQFF. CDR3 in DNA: TGTGCCAGCACCCCCCTTAAACGGTCAGGGGTCTCCTACAATGAGCAGTTCTTC.

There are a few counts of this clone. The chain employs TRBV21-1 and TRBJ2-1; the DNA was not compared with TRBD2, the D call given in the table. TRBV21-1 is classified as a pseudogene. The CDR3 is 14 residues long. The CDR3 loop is CASSWTSGDNEQFF. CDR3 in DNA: TGTGCCAGCAGCTGGACTAGCGGGGACAATGAGCAGTTCTTC.

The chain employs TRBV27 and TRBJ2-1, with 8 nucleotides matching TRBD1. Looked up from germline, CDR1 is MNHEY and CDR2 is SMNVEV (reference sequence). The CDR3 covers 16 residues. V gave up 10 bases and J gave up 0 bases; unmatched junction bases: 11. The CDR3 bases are TGTGCCACCTCTGACGGTGGACAGGGCTCCTACAATGAGCAGTTCTTC. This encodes CATSDGGQGSYNEQFF.

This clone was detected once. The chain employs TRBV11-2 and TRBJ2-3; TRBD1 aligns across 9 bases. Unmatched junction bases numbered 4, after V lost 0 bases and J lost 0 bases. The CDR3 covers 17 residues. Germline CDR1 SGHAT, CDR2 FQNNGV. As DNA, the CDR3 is TGTGCCAGCAGCTTAGATCCCGGGACAGGGAGCACAGATACGCAGTATTTT. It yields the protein CASSLDPGTGSTDTQYF.

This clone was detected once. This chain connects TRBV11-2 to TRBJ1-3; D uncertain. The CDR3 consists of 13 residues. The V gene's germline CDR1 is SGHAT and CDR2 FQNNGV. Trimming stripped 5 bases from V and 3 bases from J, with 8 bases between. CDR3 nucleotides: TGTGCCAGCAGCCCCGGTATTGGAAACACCATATATTTT. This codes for CASSPGIGNTIYF. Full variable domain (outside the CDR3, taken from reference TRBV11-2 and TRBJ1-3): EAGVAQSPRYKIIEKRQSVAFWCNPISGHATLYWYQQILGQGPKLLIQFQNNGVVDDSQLPKDRFSAERLKGVDSTLKIQPAKLEDSAVYLCASSPGIGNTIYFGEGSWLTVV.

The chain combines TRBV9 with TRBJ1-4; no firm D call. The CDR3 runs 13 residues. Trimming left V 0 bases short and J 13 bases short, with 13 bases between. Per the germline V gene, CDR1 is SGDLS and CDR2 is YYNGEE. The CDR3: CASSVATRLLLFF. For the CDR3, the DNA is TGTGCCAGCAGCGTAGCTACAAGACTTTTACTGTTTTTT.

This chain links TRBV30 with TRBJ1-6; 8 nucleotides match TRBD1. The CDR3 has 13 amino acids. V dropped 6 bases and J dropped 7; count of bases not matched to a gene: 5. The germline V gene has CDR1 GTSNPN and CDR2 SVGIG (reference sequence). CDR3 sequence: CACGRDRNSPLHF. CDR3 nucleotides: TGTGCCTGCGGAAGGGACAGGAATTCACCCCTCCACTTT.

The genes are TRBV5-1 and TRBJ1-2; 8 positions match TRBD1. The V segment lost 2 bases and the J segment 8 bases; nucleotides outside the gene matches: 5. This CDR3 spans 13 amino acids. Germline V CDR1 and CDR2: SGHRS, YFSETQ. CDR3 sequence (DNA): TGCGCCAGCAGCTTACCGGACAGGGTCGGCTACACCTTC. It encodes CASSLPDRVGYTF.

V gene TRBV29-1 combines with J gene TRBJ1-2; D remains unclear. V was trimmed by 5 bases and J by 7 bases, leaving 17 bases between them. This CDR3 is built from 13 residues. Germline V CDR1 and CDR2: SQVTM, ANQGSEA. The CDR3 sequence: CSVQVVRASGYTF. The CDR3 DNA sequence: TGCAGCGTTCAAGTTGTGAGGGCCTCTGGCTACACCTTC.

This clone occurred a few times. The CDR3: CASSLRAAGLNYGYTF. In nucleotides, the CDR3 is TGTGCCAGCAGCTTAAGGGCAGCCGGACTTAACTATGGCTACACCTTC. The chain recombines TRBV13 with TRBJ1-2; D not resolved. Germline values: CDR1 PRHDT, CDR2 FYEKMQ (reference sequence). The CDR3 totals 16 residues. V dropped 2 bases and J dropped 1 base, with 14 bases sitting between them.

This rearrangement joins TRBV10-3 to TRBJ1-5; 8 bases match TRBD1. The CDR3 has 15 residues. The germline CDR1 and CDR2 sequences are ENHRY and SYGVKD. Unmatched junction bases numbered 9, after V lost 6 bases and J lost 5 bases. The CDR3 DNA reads TGTGCCATCAGATCTGACAGGGGAGGGGATCAGCCCCAGCATTTT. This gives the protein CAIRSDRGGDQPQHF.

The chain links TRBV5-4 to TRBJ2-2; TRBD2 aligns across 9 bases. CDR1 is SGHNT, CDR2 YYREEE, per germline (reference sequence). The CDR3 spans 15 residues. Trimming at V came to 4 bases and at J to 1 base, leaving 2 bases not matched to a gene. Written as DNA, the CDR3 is TGTGCCAGCAGCGGCGGGGGGGAGAACACCGGGGAGCTGTTTTTT. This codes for CASSGGGENTGELFF.

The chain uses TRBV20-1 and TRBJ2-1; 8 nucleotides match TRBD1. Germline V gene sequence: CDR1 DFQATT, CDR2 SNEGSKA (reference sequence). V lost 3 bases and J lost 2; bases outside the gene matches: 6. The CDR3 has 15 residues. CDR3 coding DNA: TGCAGTGCTAGTGCGGACAGGGTCACCTACAATGAGCAGTTCTTC. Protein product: CSASADRVTYNEQFF.

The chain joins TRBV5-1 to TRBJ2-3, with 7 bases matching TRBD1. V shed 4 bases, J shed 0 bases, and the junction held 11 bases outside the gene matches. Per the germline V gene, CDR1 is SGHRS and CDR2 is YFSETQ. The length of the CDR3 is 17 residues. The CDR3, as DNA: TGCGCCAGCAGCCCCCAGCCGACAGGGCCCAGCACAGATACGCAGTATTTT. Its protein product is CASSPQPTGPSTDTQYF.

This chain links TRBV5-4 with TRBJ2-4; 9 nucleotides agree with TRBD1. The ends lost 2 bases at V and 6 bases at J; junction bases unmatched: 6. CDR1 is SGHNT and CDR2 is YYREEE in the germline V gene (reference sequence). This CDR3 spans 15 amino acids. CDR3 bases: TGTGCCAGCAGCTTACCGGGACAGGGTCGAAACATTCAGTACTTC. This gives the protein CASSLPGQGRNIQYF.

The CDR3, as DNA: TGTGCCAGCAGTGGACGGGGGAAGAACTATGGCTACACCTTC. It is translated as CASSGRGKNYGYTF. The V call is TRBV28, the J call TRBJ1-2; the D gene is possibly TRBD1 (5 bases). CDR1 is MDHEN, CDR2 SYDVKM, per germline. The CDR3 spans 14 residues. V was clipped by 5 bases and J by 2 bases, with 12 bases between them.

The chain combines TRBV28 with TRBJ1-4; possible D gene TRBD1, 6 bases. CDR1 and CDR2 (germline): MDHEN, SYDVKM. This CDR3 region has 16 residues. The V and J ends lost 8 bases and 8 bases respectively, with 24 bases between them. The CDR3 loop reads CASRSFGGGVGEKLFF. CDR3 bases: TGTGCCAGCCGTTCTTTTGGAGGGGGGGTAGGGGAAAAACTGTTTTTT.

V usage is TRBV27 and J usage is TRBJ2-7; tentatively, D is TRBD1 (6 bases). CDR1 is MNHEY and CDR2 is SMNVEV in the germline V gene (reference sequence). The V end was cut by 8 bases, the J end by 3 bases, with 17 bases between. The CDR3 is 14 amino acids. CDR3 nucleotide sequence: TGTGCCAGCGGTCCCCTCGGACAGTTCTACGAGCAGTACTTC. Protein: CASGPLGQFYEQYF.

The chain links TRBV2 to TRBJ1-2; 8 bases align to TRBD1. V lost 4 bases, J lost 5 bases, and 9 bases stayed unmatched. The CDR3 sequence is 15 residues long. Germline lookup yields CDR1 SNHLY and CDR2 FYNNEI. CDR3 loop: CASSVTGEAVYGYTF. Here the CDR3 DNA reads TGTGCCAGCAGTGTGACAGGGGAGGCGGTTTATGGCTACACCTTC.

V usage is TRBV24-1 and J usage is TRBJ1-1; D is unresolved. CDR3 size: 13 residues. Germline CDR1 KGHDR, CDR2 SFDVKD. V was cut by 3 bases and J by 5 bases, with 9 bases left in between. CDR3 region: CATSDLGRTEAFF. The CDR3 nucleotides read TGTGCCACCAGTGATCTAGGCCGTACTGAAGCTTTCTTT.

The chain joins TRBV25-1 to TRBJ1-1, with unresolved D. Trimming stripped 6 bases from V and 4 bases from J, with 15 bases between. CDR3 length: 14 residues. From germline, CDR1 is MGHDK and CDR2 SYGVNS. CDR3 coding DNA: TGTGCCAGCAGCCAAGAGGAGGCAGCCACTGAAGCTTTCTTT. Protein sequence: CASSQEEAATEAFF.